These 16 T cell receptor beta chains originate from one sample sequenced in a study of blood T cell repertoires in COVID-19. Clones were read by immunoSEQ multiplex PCR, and TCRdb kept only the in-frame ones, dropping some. The table has 150,000 to 200,000 clones, 70% to 90% seen once; the top ten hold 4%. The sample comprised peripheral blood. These TCRs come from a woman in her 70s with acute or convalescent COVID-19.

V and J are TRBV6-5 and TRBJ1-4; TRBD1 matches 9 bases. The CDR3 extends over 13 amino acids. The germline CDR1 and CDR2 sequences are MNHEY and SVGAGI. The junction had 5 bases not matched to a gene; V was cut back by 8 bases and J by 7 bases. Written as DNA, the CDR3 is TGTGCCAGCGGGAGGGACAGGGCTGAAAAACTGTTTTTT. The encoded protein is CASGRDRAEKLFF.

This chain joins TRBV7-9 and TRBJ1-2; 7 positions agree with TRBD1. Looked up from germline, CDR1 is SEHNR and CDR2 is FQNEAQ (reference sequence). Germline trimming cut 2 bases from V and 8 bases from J; bases unmatched to any gene: 2. CDR3 size: 12 residues. CDR3 in amino acids: CASSLTDRGYTF. The CDR3 DNA follows: TGTGCCAGCAGCTTAACGGACAGGGGCTACACCTTC.

The J gene is TRBJ2-3, the V gene TRBV6-2 or TRBV6-3; no clear D gene. Per germline, CDR1 MNHEY and CDR2 SVGEGT. Trimming took 2 bases from V and 1 from J, leaving 13 bases between them. The CDR3 sequence is 16 residues long. The CDR3 is CASSYEASTGTDTQYF. CDR3 nucleotide sequence: TGTGCCAGCAGTTACGAGGCCTCCACGGGCACAGATACGCAGTATTTT.

The rearrangement joins TRBV6-2 or TRBV6-3 to TRBJ2-1; 12 bases line up with TRBD2. Per germline, CDR1 MNHEY and CDR2 SVGEGT. The CDR3 is 17 amino acids. Trimming at V came to 5 bases and at J to 5 bases, leaving 10 bases not matched to a gene. Here the CDR3 reads CASSRQGLAGTDNEQFF. CDR3 nucleotide sequence: TGTGCCAGCAGTCGTCAAGGACTAGCGGGGACCGACAATGAGCAGTTCTTC.

This chain uses TRBV9 with TRBJ1-5; D perhaps matches TRBD1 (5 bases). V lost 4 bases, J lost 4 bases, and 12 bases lay in between. The CDR3 is 14 amino acids. CDR1 is SGDLS, CDR2 YYNGEE, per germline. The CDR3 here is CASSTGGGNQPQHF. The CDR3 nucleotides are TGTGCCAGCAGCACCGGGGGGGGGAATCAGCCCCAGCATTTT.

The chain links TRBV13 to TRBJ1-1, with D perhaps matching TRBD1 (5 bases). Germline CDR1 and CDR2: PRHDT and FYEKMQ (reference sequence). This CDR3 comprises 17 residues. Between the trimmed V and J ends, which lost 0 bases and 6 bases, there was a span of 20 bases. The CDR3 nucleotides are TGTGCCAGCAGCTTAGGTGGTTGGGGGGTCAGAGGCGCTGAAGCTTTCTTT. Encoded protein: CASSLGGWGVRGAEAFF. The entire variable domain, with the rest obtained from reference TRBV13 and TRBJ1-1, is as follows: AAGVIQSPRHLIKEKRETATLKCYPIPRHDTVYWYQQGPGQDPQFLISFYEKMQSDKGSIPDRFSAQQFSDYHSELNMSSLELGDSALYFCASSLGGWGVRGAEAFFGQGTRLTVV.

The J gene is TRBJ1-1, the V gene TRBV9; 11 bases are shared with TRBD1. Trimming removed 3 bases from V and 3 bases from J; junction bases left unmatched: 4. The germline V gene has CDR1 SGDLS and CDR2 YYNGEE. The length of the CDR3 is 15 residues. The CDR3 is CASSAEGQGDTEAFF. The CDR3 region has the DNA TGTGCCAGCAGCGCCGAGGGACAGGGGGACACTGAAGCTTTCTTT.

The chain joins TRBV10-2 to TRBJ1-1; D possibly corresponds to TRBD1 (5 bases). CDR1 and CDR2 (germline): WSHSY, SAAADI. CDR3 length: 13 residues. Deletions cut 4 bases from V and 5 bases from J, with 11 bases between. The CDR3 region is CASSAPAGTEAFF. The CDR3, as DNA: TGCGCCAGCAGTGCGCCGGCAGGGACTGAAGCTTTCTTT.

The rearrangement links TRBV2 to TRBJ1-5; 8 bases are a match to TRBD1. The CDR3 runs 15 residues. V lost 8 bases and J lost 3; bases outside the gene matches: 9. Looked up from germline, CDR1 is SNHLY and CDR2 is FYNNEI. The CDR3 region is CASDEQGDYNQPQHF. Written as DNA, the CDR3 is TGTGCCAGCGATGAACAGGGGGACTACAATCAGCCCCAGCATTTT.

This clone has only one observation. The gene calls are TRBV2 and TRBJ2-2; 7 positions agree with TRBD2. CDR3 length: 14 residues. The germline V gene encodes CDR1 SNHLY and CDR2 FYNNEI. Trimming at V came to 0 bases and at J to 5 bases, leaving 0 bases not matched to a gene. DNA for the CDR3: TGTGCCAGCAGTGAAGCGCGGGGGACCGGGGAGCTGTTTTTT. It encodes CASSEARGTGELFF.

The chain uses TRBV24-1 and TRBJ2-2; tentatively, D is TRBD2 (5 bases). V dropped 3 bases and J dropped 6 bases, with 13 bases sitting between them. This CDR3 has 15 residues. Germline CDR1 is KGHDR and CDR2 is SFDVKD. CDR3 coding DNA: TGTGCCACCAGTGATCTGAGAACCGGGGCCGGGGAGCTGTTTTTT. Translated, it gives CATSDLRTGAGELFF.

The genes are TRBV18 and TRBJ2-5; possible D gene TRBD1, 6 bases. This CDR3 region has 15 residues. Trimming took off 2 bases at V and 5 bases at J, with 15 bases between the two ends. Germline CDR1 KGHSH, CDR2 LQKENI. CDR3 DNA sequence: TGTGCCAGCTCACCAGGCCAGGGGTCCGCTGAGACCCAGTACTTC. Translation: CASSPGQGSAETQYF.

The gene calls are TRBV9 and TRBJ1-2; perhaps TRBD1 as D (6 bases). Per the germline V gene, CDR1 is SGDLS and CDR2 is YYNGEE. The CDR3 runs to 14 residues. The V end was cut by 1 base, the J end by 7 bases, with 14 bases between. This CDR3 reads CASSVSQGIGGYTF. As DNA, the CDR3 is TGTGCCAGCAGCGTATCCCAGGGGATCGGTGGCTACACCTTC. Full variable domain (missing parts from reference TRBV9 and TRBJ1-2): DSGVTQTPKHLITATGQRVTLRCSPRSGDLSVYWYQQSLDQGLQFLIQYYNGEERAKGNILERFSAQQFPDLHSELNLSSLELGDSALYFCASSVSQGIGGYTFGSGTRLTVV.

The chain couples TRBV24-1 to TRBJ1-5, with 7 bases fitting TRBD1. The CDR3 contains 14 residues. V lost 4 bases and J lost 11; bases outside the gene matches: 10. Germline V lookup: CDR1 KGHDR, CDR2 SFDVKD. For the CDR3, the DNA is TGTGCCACCAGTGACCAAAAGACAGGGTGGTCCCAGCATTTT. Its protein is CATSDQKTGWSQHF.

This chain uses TRBV7-9 with TRBJ1-1; TRBD1 is a possible D gene (5 bases). Germline V lookup: CDR1 SEHNR, CDR2 FQNEAQ (reference sequence). The V end was cut by 4 bases, the J end by 8 bases, with 14 bases between. The CDR3 runs to 13 residues. In DNA, the CDR3 is TGTGCCAGCAGCTCCCTAGACAGACGGGAAGCTTTCTTT. Its translation: CASSSLDRREAFF.

This sequence joins TRBV14 and TRBJ1-1, with D unclear. From germline, CDR1 is SGHDN and CDR2 FVKESK. V was pared by 3 bases and J by 11 bases, with 13 bases between. CDR3 length: 12 amino acids. CDR3 bases: TGTGCCAGCAGCCACCGGGCCGGCGGGGCTTTCTTT. It is translated as CASSHRAGGAFF.